This TCR beta chain was captured in a study of Ad26.COV2.S vaccination and SARS-CoV-2 variants. Overall study context: Into the muscle, Ad26.COV2.S was dosed once or twice, 56 days apart.

Clones were sequenced by immunoSEQ multiplex PCR, and TCRdb holds only the in-frame ones, with some missing. The data contain 350,000 to 500,000 clones, 75% to 95% of them singletons. The CDR3 contains 14 residues. Germline assignment: CDR1 SGHDT and CDR2 YYEEEE. V was clipped by 4 bases and J by 6 bases, with 14 bases between them. The treatment here: approximately 18 received Ad26.COV2.S at low or high dose, single or two shots; 5 received placebo; per-sample allocation not given. Samples analyzed were those drawn on day 63 after the first vaccine or placebo injection. The chain uses TRBV5-6 and TRBJ1-5; the D is unclear. The specimen was peripheral blood, collected in a trial of Ad26.COV2.S vaccine versus placebo. This receptor was taken from a person aged 18 to 59 who received the Ad26.COV2.S COVID-19 vaccine or a placebo. CDR3 nucleotide sequence: TGTGCCAGCAGCACCCACCACCGGGGTCAGCCCCAGCATTTT. Protein sequence: CASSTHHRGQPQHF. Full variable domain (missing parts from reference TRBV5-6 and TRBJ1-5): DAGVTQSPTHLIKTRGQQVTLRCSPKSGHDTVSWYQQALGQGPQFIFQYYEEEERQRGNFPDRFSGHQFPNYSSELNVNALLLGDSALYLCASSTHHRGQPQHFGDGTRLSIL.